A single sample gave rise to the 23 T cell receptor beta chains below, sequenced in a study of breast tumors, draining lymph nodes, adjacent tissues. TCRdb independently ran MiXCR on the multiplex PCR reads; one entry per CDR3 protein. The sample lists around 130,000 distinct CDR3 sequences, roughly 33% occurring once. Breast cancer patients provided tissue from their axillary draining lymph nodes. Specimen: axillary lymph node tissue. The receptors were sampled from a female donor with breast cancer. Some clones in this sample may be carry-over from other donors' samples.

CDR3 in DNA: TGTGCCAGAGGGGAGGACAGCCCTGAAAAACTGTTTTTT. Protein sequence: CARGEDSPEKLFF. V usage is TRBV6-4 and J usage is TRBJ1-4; maybe TRBD1 (6 bases). Germline CDR1 MRHNA, CDR2 SNTAGT. The CDR3 runs to 13 residues. Trimming took 9 bases from V and 7 from J, leaving 15 bases between them.

As DNA, the CDR3 is TGTGCCAGCAGCCAAGATCGGTGCGGCACCTACGAGCAGTACGTC. Protein sequence: CASSQDRCGTYEQYV. This sequence joins TRBV13 and TRBJ2-7; D not certain. Germline CDR1 PRHDT, CDR2 FYEKMQ (reference sequence). The CDR3 is 15 residues long. Trimming removed 5 bases from V and 2 bases from J, with 16 bases in between.

This clonotype was seen repeatedly, ten times or more. The gene calls are TRBV12-3 or TRBV12-4 and TRBJ1-5; D unclear. Deletions cut 6 bases from V and 8 bases from J, with 11 bases between. The CDR3 loop spans 12 amino acids. DNA of the CDR3: TGTGCCAGCAGCCTAAATCAGGAGCCCCAGCATTTT. Protein product: CASSLNQEPQHF.

This clonotype was recorded many times. This chain connects TRBV7-8 to TRBJ2-3; either TRBD1 or TRBD2 may supply D (5 bases each). From germline, CDR1 is SGHVS and CDR2 FQNEAQ. The CDR3 totals 16 residues. V was pared by 5 bases and J by 4 bases, with 19 bases between. The CDR3 reads CASSRRRVVGADTQYF. The CDR3 nucleotides are TGTGCCAGCAGCCGACGTCGGGTGGTGGGGGCAGATACGCAGTATTTT.

In this sample, this clonotype turned up many times. The chain recombines TRBV19 with TRBJ2-7; 11 nucleotides match TRBD1. CDR1 is LNHDA, CDR2 SQIVND, per germline (reference sequence). The length of the CDR3 is 13 residues. J was trimmed by 3 bases and V by 9 bases; bases with no gene match: 4. CDR3 amino acids: CASSGTGGYEQYF. The CDR3 coding sequence is TGTGCCAGCTCCGGGACAGGGGGCTACGAGCAGTACTTC.

This clonotype has ten or more counts. For the CDR3, the DNA is TGCGCCAGCAGAATAACGGGGGGCCCGAAATATGAGACCCAGTACTTC. This codes for CASRITGGPKYETQYF. The chain recombines TRBV5-1 with TRBJ2-5; a possible D gene is TRBD2 (7 bases). Germline V lookup: CDR1 SGHRS, CDR2 YFSETQ. The CDR3 is 16 residues long. The ends were cut back, 5 bases at V and 5 bases at J, with 22 bases in the middle.

This clonotype was detected many times. V gene TRBV5-1 combines with J gene TRBJ1-4, with TRBD1 matching 7 bases. This CDR3 has 15 amino acids. The V segment lost 3 bases and the J segment 4 bases; nucleotides outside the gene matches: 6. Germline loops: CDR1 SGHRS, CDR2 YFSETQ. The CDR3 DNA reads TGCGCCAGCAGCTCCGGACAGGAGGGTAATGAAAAACTGTTTTTT. It yields the protein CASSSGQEGNEKLFF.

This clonotype showed up many times. The J gene is TRBJ1-5, the V gene TRBV11-2, with D uncertain. The CDR3 loop spans 14 amino acids. The germline V gene has CDR1 SGHAT and CDR2 FQNNGV. V gave up 4 bases and J gave up 3 bases, with 10 bases separating them. The CDR3 sequence is CASSSRSDNQPQHF. DNA of the CDR3: TGTGCCAGCAGCTCCAGGTCAGACAATCAGCCCCAGCATTTT.

With regard to this clonotype: At one of its ends the junction is not consistent with the germline gene, which may arise from a read error. The V and J genes are TRBV20-1 and TRBJ2-5; no reliable D call. The CDR3 covers 13 residues. Per germline, CDR1 DFQATT and CDR2 SNEGSKA (reference sequence). CDR3 nucleotide sequence: TGCAGTGCTAGATTAGGTGCTAGAGAGACCCAGTGCTTC. This gives the protein CSARLGARETQCF.

This chain uses TRBV4-1 with TRBJ1-4, with D uncertain. Germline V gives CDR1 MGHRA, CDR2 YSYEKL. This CDR3 comprises 16 residues. V was shortened by 4 bases and J by 1 base, with 13 bases between the two germline ends. The CDR3 DNA reads TGCGCCAGCAGCCGGAAAAGGGAAGGAACTAATGAAAAACTGTTTTTT. This sequence encodes CASSRKREGTNEKLFF.

With regard to this clonotype: This sequence may be a read error, since a much larger clone differs from it by one base. This chain connects TRBV5-4 to TRBJ1-6; TRBD1 might be the D (5 bases). This CDR3 region has 14 residues. CDR1 is SGHNT and CDR2 is YYREEE in the germline V gene (reference sequence). With 5 bases removed from V and 9 bases from J, the gap between germline ends came to 15 bases. The CDR3 spells CASSVSRRGSPLHF. The CDR3 DNA reads as TGTGCCAGCAGTGTATCGAGGAGGGGTTCACCCCTCCACTTT.

This clonotype occurred many times. The rearrangement joins TRBV12-3 or TRBV12-4 to TRBJ2-2; unclear D gene. The CDR3 has 16 residues. Deletions cut 2 bases from V and 0 bases from J, with 10 bases between. For the CDR3, the DNA is TGTGCCAGCAGTTTACCCCCAGCTACGAACACCGGGGAGCTGTTTTTT. Translation: CASSLPPATNTGELFF.

A remark on this clonotype: The CDR3 does not close with the conserved phenylalanine or tryptophan, likely indicating a read error. The limits of the CDR3 on the DNA are not certain, so only TCRdb's listed CDR3 is given. The chain has TRBV12-3 or TRBV12-4 and TRBJ2-7; TRBD1 is taken as the D call from the table, unchecked against the DNA. The CDR3 contains 10 residues when both ends are counted. CDR3 residues: CASSFGGTVG.

This clonotype was seen repeatedly, ten times or more. The V gene is TRBV7-8, the J gene TRBJ1-5, with 10 bases matching TRBD1. Germline V gene data show CDR1 as SGHVS and CDR2 as FQNEAQ. The CDR3 covers 16 residues. V lost 1 base and J lost 5; bases outside the gene matches: 5. CDR3 nucleotides: TGTGCCAGCAGCTTAGTTCTGGGACAGGGGTATCAGCCCCAGCATTTT. Translating gives CASSLVLGQGYQPQHF.

As concerns this clonotype: One end of the junction does not line up with germline, which may come from a read error. The chain carries TRBV4-2 and TRBJ1-2; D gene ambiguous. Germline CDR1 reads LGHNA; CDR2 reads YNFKEQ. The CDR3 sequence is 14 residues long. CDR3 in DNA: TGTGCCAGCAATGAGGCCGGAACAAACTATGGCTGCACTTTC. Translating it yields CASNEAGTNYGCTF.

J is TRBJ1-4 and V is TRBV4-1; D unresolved. Per the germline V gene, CDR1 is MGHRA and CDR2 is YSYEKL. V dropped 3 bases and J dropped 0 bases, with 8 bases sitting between them. The CDR3 totals 15 residues. The DNA for the CDR3 is TGCGCCAGCAGCCAGACCGGAGCAACTAATGAAAAACTGTTTTTT. Protein product: CASSQTGATNEKLFF.

This clonotype was counted a few times. This rearrangement joins TRBV6-1 to TRBJ1-2, with TRBD1 matching over 10 bases. Germline assignment: CDR1 MNHNS and CDR2 SASEGT. The J segment lost 7 bases and the V segment lost 7 bases, leaving 12 bases of the junction unmatched. The CDR3 covers 15 residues. DNA for the CDR3: TGTGCCAGCACGCACCCTGGGACAGGGGCTCGTGGCTACACCTTC. It is translated as CASTHPGTGARGYTF.

In the case of this clonotype: This may come from a read error, since a much larger clone is one base off. This CDR3 is CASTSFGRVSGSGANALTF. Written as DNA, the CDR3 is TGTGCCAGCACCTCTTTCGGACGGGTGTCAGGCTCTGGGGCCAACGCCCTGACTTTC. J is TRBJ2-6 and V is TRBV11-1, with a weak D call TRBD1 (5 bases). The germline CDR1 and CDR2 sequences are SGHAT and FQDESV (reference sequence). The CDR3 length is 19 residues.

This clonotype has just one count. The J gene is TRBJ2-5, the V gene TRBV5-1; 7 bases match TRBD1. With 0 bases clipped from V and 1 base from J, the junction kept 6 bases outside the gene matches. CDR3 length: 16 amino acids. From germline, CDR1 is SGHRS and CDR2 YFSETQ. The CDR3 DNA is TGCGCCAGCAGCTTGGGCCACCGGGACAGCCAAGAGACCCAGTACTTC. This sequence encodes CASSLGHRDSQETQYF.

This clonotype has a count of ten or more. This chain joins TRBV18 and TRBJ2-7; perhaps TRBD2 as D (6 bases). CDR1 KGHSH and CDR2 LQKENI come from the germline V gene. The CDR3 runs to 12 residues. V lost 3 bases and J lost 6, with 9 bases in between. CDR3 amino acids: CASSPEGGEQYV. As DNA, the CDR3 is TGTGCCAGCTCACCGGAGGGCGGCGAGCAGTACGTC.

Notes on this clonotype: Because it lacks the conserved phenylalanine or tryptophan at the end, this CDR3 is likely a read error. The chain has TRBV4-2 and TRBJ1-6; 7 bases are shared with TRBD1. Germline lookup yields CDR1 LGHNA and CDR2 YNFKEQ. CDR3 length: 19 residues. The trim removed 4 bases at V and 0 bases at J, leaving 12 bases unmatched. CDR3 nucleotides: TGTGCCAGCAGCCCAAGGACAGGATCCTCTAGCTCCTATAATTCACCCCTCCACCTT. Amino acid sequence: CASSPRTGSSSSYNSPLHL.

There are a few counts of this clonotype. As the CDR3 is not closed by the conserved phenylalanine or tryptophan, this likely results from a read error. The DNA is omitted, as the CDR3 cannot be located on it reliably, and the CDR3 follows TCRdb's listing. V is TRBV7-9 and J is TRBJ1-3. Germline assignment: CDR1 SEHNR and CDR2 FQNEAQ (reference sequence). The CDR3 has 13 residues if both end residues are counted. CDR3 sequence reads: CAGVVITGNTTYS.

This clonotype showed up many times. The V gene is TRBV6-2 or TRBV6-3, the J gene TRBJ1-2, with D perhaps matching TRBD1 (5 bases). Germline CDR1 and CDR2: MNHEY and SVGEGT. This CDR3 has 13 residues. V shed 6 bases and J shed 5 bases, with 13 bases lying between them. Written as DNA, the CDR3 is TGTGCCAGCAGCCAACGACAGAGATATGGCTACACCTTC. It specifies CASSQRQRYGYTF.